This T cell receptor beta chain comes out of a study of shared clonotypes between healthy human individuals. A remark on this clone: Its antigen is undetermined.

Germline CDR1 is GTSNPN and CDR2 is SVGIG (reference sequence). V was pared by 0 bases and J by 8 bases, with 11 bases between. The CDR3 is 13 residues long. The assay was immunoSEQ multiplex PCR, and TCRdb's table has in-frame clones only and misses some. The table includes more than 400,000 clones, around 85% detected once. Healthy adults negative for HIV, lacking recent acute infections or vaccinations, served as donors. Donors comprised only Caucasian adults living in Nashville, Tennessee. Overall study findings and caveats: Donor clonotype sharing was expected to depend on sequencing depth.

The sample consisted of PBMCs. The chain employs TRBV30 and TRBJ1-3, with D maybe TRBD1 (5 bases). The TCR comes from a middle-aged woman in good health. Some clones in this sample may be carry-over from other donors' samples. CDR3 residues: CAWSVRQIDTIYF. The CDR3 nucleotides are TGTGCCTGGAGTGTACGACAGATTGACACCATATATTTT.